This T cell receptor (beta chain) was sequenced in a study of blood T cells in healthy people across ages. Overall study results and limits: Donor CMV status, an unknown factor, possibly confounded changes in expanded clonotypes. Getting older went along with TCR beta diversity per million T cells dropping roughly linearly.

A second PCR of roughly 7 to 11 cycles used a sample-barcoded 5' primer and a J-beta primer mix. TCRdb re-called the 5' RACE reads through MiXCR, storing one row per CDR3 protein. The top ten clones hold over 15% of a sample with about 780,000 distinct CDR3 sequences, 35% to 50% of them seen once. This clonotype was found a few times. Its antigen is unknown. V lost 0 bases to trimming and J lost 0 bases, with 8 bases between them. The CDR3 is 16 amino acids. Germline CDR1 and CDR2: MDHEN and SYDVKM. This rearrangement joins TRBV28 to TRBJ2-2; D may be TRBD2 (5 bases). The clonotype was recovered from an elderly man in good health. The specimen was blood. The CDR3 here is CASSLWSGANTGELFF. The CDR3 DNA sequence: TGTGCCAGCAGTTTATGGTCCGGGGCGAACACCGGGGAGCTGTTTTTT. The variable domain in full, completed from reference TRBV28 and TRBJ2-2, reads DVKVTQSSRYLVKRTGEKVFLECVQDMDHENMFWYRQDPGLGLRLIYFSYDVKMKEKGDIPEGYSVSREKKERFSLILESASTNQTSMYLCASSLWSGANTGELFFGEGSRLTVL.